The 16 T cell receptor beta chains given below trace back to one sample, sequenced in a study of a mutant IDH1 vaccine in newly diagnosed glioma. The antigens of these receptors remain unknown. Indicated time point: week 47, end of study. Mutant IDH1 20-mer peptide, at 300 ug, made up each vaccine dose, with topical imiquimod. Sequenced by immunoSEQ multiplex PCR; TCRdb stores in-frame clones only, minus some. The sample holds over 45,000 clones, over 70% seen once. The source material was PBMCs, sampled from a glioma patient whose treatment included an IDH1 peptide vaccine. The source is a man over 45 with glioma.

The rearrangement uses TRBV23-1 and TRBJ2-5; 10 bases fit TRBD1. TRBV23-1 is assigned to the ORF class and has an uncertain function. This CDR3 has 14 amino acids. Unmatched junction bases numbered 0, after V lost 2 bases and J lost 3 bases. This CDR3 reads CASSQGTGEETQYF. CDR3 DNA sequence: TGCGCCAGCAGTCAAGGGACAGGGGAAGAGACCCAGTACTTC.

This clone was seen a few times. This CDR3 is CASSLDGANTEAFF. The CDR3 DNA is TGCGCCAGCAGCTTGGATGGGGCGAACACTGAAGCTTTCTTT. This chain connects TRBV5-1 to TRBJ1-1; TRBD1 might be the D (5 bases). In germline, CDR1 is SGHRS, CDR2 YFSETQ. V was pared by 0 bases and J by 1 base, with 7 bases between. The CDR3 has 14 amino acids.

V is TRBV6-6 and J is TRBJ1-1, with 7 bases fitting TRBD1. V gave up 6 bases and J gave up 5 bases; unmatched junction bases: 3. Germline CDR1 is MNHNY and CDR2 is SVGAGI (reference sequence). This CDR3 has 12 residues. This chain's CDR3 is CASSSGGTEAFF. Here the CDR3 DNA reads TGTGCCAGCAGCTCAGGGGGGACTGAAGCTTTCTTT.

The V call is TRBV5-1, the J call TRBJ2-3; 10 bases fit TRBD2. Unmatched junction bases numbered 6, after V lost 4 bases and J lost 4 bases. There are 15 residues in the CDR3. The germline gives CDR1 SGHRS, CDR2 YFSETQ. The CDR3 sequence is CASSRTSGLPDTQYF. CDR3 DNA: TGCGCCAGCAGCCGGACTAGCGGCCTCCCAGATACGCAGTATTTT. The variable domain in full, completed from reference TRBV5-1 and TRBJ2-3, reads KAGVTQTPRYLIKTRGQQVTLSCSPISGHRSVSWYQQTPGQGLQFLFEYFSETQRNKGNFPGRFSGRQFSNSRSEMNVSTLELGDSALYLCASSRTSGLPDTQYFGPGTRLTVL.

J is TRBJ1-1 and V is TRBV5-6; D gene uncertain. Trimming took 0 bases from V and 8 from J, leaving 8 bases between them. The germline V gene encodes CDR1 SGHDT and CDR2 YYEEEE. The CDR3 runs 12 residues. The CDR3 region has the DNA TGTGCCAGCAGCTTGGGACACCTAGAAGCTTTCTTT. It yields the protein CASSLGHLEAFF. Using reference TRBV5-6 and TRBJ1-1 for the parts outside the CDR3, the full variable domain is DAGVTQSPTHLIKTRGQQVTLRCSPKSGHDTVSWYQQALGQGPQFIFQYYEEEERQRGNFPDRFSGHQFPNYSSELNVNALLLGDSALYLCASSLGHLEAFFGQGTRLTVV.

CDR3 DNA: TGCGCCAGCAGCCCCTCCGGACAGGGGTATGGCTACACCTTC. It encodes CASSPSGQGYGYTF. This sequence joins TRBV4-1 and TRBJ1-2, with 9 nucleotides matching TRBD1. After removal of 4 bases from V and 5 bases from J, the junction contained 5 bases not matched to a gene. The CDR3 contains 14 residues. Germline CDR1 reads MGHRA; CDR2 reads YSYEKL.

This rearrangement joins TRBV10-3 to TRBJ1-1; TRBD1 matches 11 bases. This CDR3 is built from 15 residues. The J segment lost 5 bases and the V segment lost 2 bases, leaving 4 bases of the junction unmatched. Germline loops: CDR1 ENHRY, CDR2 SYGVKD. CDR3: CAISEGQGARTEAFF. The CDR3 nucleotides read TGTGCCATCAGTGAGGGACAGGGGGCGAGAACTGAAGCTTTCTTT.

V is TRBV6-5 and J is TRBJ1-5; TRBD1 is a possible D gene (5 bases). The CDR3 contains 12 residues. The V end lost 2 bases, the J end lost 16 bases, and 15 bases lay between the germline ends. Per the germline V gene, CDR1 is MNHEY and CDR2 is SVGAGI. The CDR3 nucleotides are TGTGCCAGCAGTTACCGCAACCGGGACCTACATTTT. It translates to CASSYRNRDLHF.

The chain combines TRBV5-1 with TRBJ2-7; no reliable D call. With 3 bases removed from V and 1 base from J, the gap between germline ends came to 8 bases. Looked up from germline, CDR1 is SGHRS and CDR2 is YFSETQ. This CDR3 spans 13 amino acids. CDR3 sequence (DNA): TGCGCCAGCAGCTCCCAGTCTTCCTACGAGCAGTACTTC. Protein: CASSSQSSYEQYF.

The rearrangement joins TRBV29-1 to TRBJ1-2; D may be TRBD1 (6 bases). From germline, CDR1 is SQVTM and CDR2 ANQGSEA. The CDR3 sequence is 13 residues long. V shed 6 bases and J shed 4 bases, with 15 bases lying between them. CDR3 protein: CSVQRGQGYGYTF. The CDR3 DNA sequence: TGCAGCGTCCAACGGGGGCAGGGCTATGGCTACACCTTC.

The DNA of the CDR3 is TGTGCCAGCAGCTTGGAGTGGGGAGTATACGAGCAGTACTTC. Protein sequence: CASSLEWGVYEQYF. The chain uses TRBV5-6 and TRBJ2-7; D perhaps matches TRBD2 (5 bases). CDR3 length equals 14 residues. Trimming left V 0 bases short and J 4 bases short, with 11 bases between. CDR1 is SGHDT and CDR2 is YYEEEE in the germline V gene.

The V gene is TRBV10-3, the J gene TRBJ1-5, with D possibly TRBD1 on 6 matching bases. The germline V and J ends were trimmed by 0 bases and 3 bases, with 9 bases remaining between them. Germline CDR1 and CDR2: ENHRY and SYGVKD. The CDR3 is 15 amino acids. The CDR3 sequence: CAISESQGYNQPQHF. The CDR3 coding sequence is TGTGCCATCAGTGAGTCACAGGGTTACAATCAGCCCCAGCATTTT.

The chain couples TRBV27 to TRBJ2-7; D perhaps matches TRBD2 (5 bases). Germline CDR1 MNHEY, CDR2 SMNVEV (reference sequence). The CDR3 extends over 15 amino acids. V gave up 0 bases and J gave up 5 bases, with 14 bases separating them. CDR3 bases: TGTGCCAGCAGTTTATCGATAATTTCGAGGGACGAGCAGTACTTC. It translates to CASSLSIISRDEQYF.

The chain is built from TRBV30 and TRBJ2-2; the D is unclear. The CDR3 is made up of 14 amino acids. Germline lookup yields CDR1 GTSNPN and CDR2 SVGIG (reference sequence). Trimming cost V 4 bases and J 6 bases, with 15 bases left between them. The CDR3 region has the DNA TGTGCCTGGAATTCGGCGGCCGTTGCCGGGGAGCTGTTTTTT. It translates to CAWNSAAVAGELFF.

This chain connects TRBV19 to TRBJ1-5, with D possibly matching TRBD1 (5 bases). Germline-derived CDR1 and CDR2 are LNHDA and SQIVND (reference sequence). Trimming removed 6 bases at V and 0 bases at J, with 6 bases between. The CDR3 has 13 amino acids. In DNA form, the CDR3 reads TGTGCCAGTAGCGACAGTAGCAATCAGCCCCAGCATTTT. This gives the protein CASSDSSNQPQHF. Supplemented by reference TRBV19 and TRBJ1-5, the full variable domain reads DGGITQSPKYLFRKEGQNVTLSCEQNLNHDAMYWYRQDPGQGLRLIYYSQIVNDFQKGDIAEGYSVSREKKESFPLTVTSAQKNPTAFYLCASSDSSNQPQHFGDGTRLSIL.

The rearrangement uses TRBV4-1 and TRBJ1-2; a weak D match, TRBD1 (5 bases). This CDR3 is 15 amino acids long. The germline V gene encodes CDR1 MGHRA and CDR2 YSYEKL. V was cut by 4 bases and J by 3 bases, with 15 bases left in between. CDR3 loop: CASSLIGGGDYGYTF. Here the CDR3 DNA reads TGCGCCAGCAGCCTAATCGGGGGAGGGGACTATGGCTACACCTTC.